This TCR beta chain was sequenced in a study of blood T cell repertoires in COVID-19 (dated by TCRdb to the early 2020s). About the full investigation: Samples from collaborators originated in the United States, Italy and Spain and spanned both the acute and convalescent phases of COVID-19. The repertoires were made available in a free public database intended to serve as a resource for research on the immune response to SARS-CoV-2. The sample metadata nearly always contained a de-identified subject ID, COVID-19 status, age in years and sex. The material from the prospective study consisted of cDNA or gDNA derived from T cells, B-cell-depleted T cells, or PBMCs. Where available, HLA class I and class II types were taken from metadata supplied by the sample provider and were not determined by assay-based typing. Deeply sampled blood TCRbeta repertoires from subjects exposed to, actively infected with, or recovered from COVID-19 were included in the dataset. Samples came from the ongoing ImmuneRACE study (first 160 participants) plus 1,254 subjects from 6 global collaborators.

Paper-wide results and their limitations: The quantity of clinical and demographic metadata differed by source and by participant and was supplied without curation.

Collaborating institutions collected whole blood in K2EDTA tubes following their own protocols. For TCRbeta analysis, collaborator samples were shipped as frozen whole blood, as isolated PBMCs, or as DNA extracted from either sample type. A word on this clone: Its antigen is unknown. No base quality values were provided; no much bigger clone lies one nucleotide off.

Reading from cysteine to phenylalanine, the CDR3 counts 13 amino acids. Only the CDR3 DNA is retained, 39 bases long and in frame from the first base. A distance of 9 bases separates the germline ends of V and J, which lose 3 bases and 4 bases respectively. CDR1 and CDR2 (SNHLY, FYNNEI) derive from the germline V gene. TCRbeta CDR3 regions were amplified from genomic DNA by means of the immunoSEQ Assay, a bias-controlled multiplex PCR. The original pipeline was this. The number of nucleated cells in each sample was estimated from the amplification of reference gene primers within the assay. To quantify the absolute abundance of each unique TCRbeta CDR3 rearrangement, sequence reads were collapsed and filtered. Productive Simpson clonality was computed per sample as the square root of Simpson's diversity index over productive rearrangements. Held by TCRdb, this immuneACCESS table contains in-frame sequences only and omits some clones. Under half of the omission traces to an unresolved V gene where checked; the cause of the rest is unknown. The DNA was the basis for D and trimming; V, J and clone size are from that table. The sample yields 150,000 to 200,000 clones; 75% to 85% were counted once. Under 8% of the sample is held by the ten biggest clonotypes.

The V gene is TRBV2 and the J gene is TRBJ2-5, with the D gene not clear enough to name. The sequencing sample was made of peripheral blood. The TCR originated in a man between 60 and 75 years old with acute or convalescent COVID-19. Here the CDR3 is given as CASSDGARETQYF. At the DNA level, the sequence is TGTGCCAGCAGTGATGGAGCACGAGAGACCCAGTACTTC.